One sample yielded the 30 T cell receptor beta chains listed below, sequenced in a study of cytomegalovirus exposure and HLA in healthy donors. The PCR contained 60 Vbeta and 13 Jbeta primers. Generated by immunoSEQ multiplex PCR, the TCRdb table keeps only in-frame clones and is missing some. Among about 120,000 clones listed, 8.5% to 9% were seen once. Sequenced: PBMCs. The receptor source for this set is a woman between 40 and 50 years old in good health and CMV-seropositive.

The chain links TRBV19 to TRBJ1-3; D remains ambiguous. The CDR3 totals 13 residues. The germline gives CDR1 LNHDA, CDR2 SQIVND (reference sequence). V was trimmed by 3 bases and J by 5 bases, leaving 8 bases between them. The CDR3 here is CASSIESRNTIYF. The DNA for the CDR3 is TGTGCCAGTAGTATTGAGTCGCGAAACACCATATATTTT.

V gene TRBV6-4 combines with J gene TRBJ1-1; 10 nucleotides match TRBD1. The CDR3 covers 14 residues. Germline CDR1 is MRHNA and CDR2 is SNTAGT. The J segment lost 7 bases and the V segment lost 3 bases, leaving 5 bases of the junction unmatched. In nucleotides, the CDR3 is TGTGCCAGCAGTGATGACAGGGGGCTCGGTGAAGCTTTCTTT. Translating it yields CASSDDRGLGEAFF.

This clone was detected only a few times. The chain couples TRBV5-1 to TRBJ2-6, with D unresolved. The V gene's germline CDR1 is SGHRS and CDR2 YFSETQ. This CDR3 comprises 16 residues. Trimming removed 4 bases from V and 0 bases from J, with 11 bases in between. The CDR3 region is CASSNRRDSGANVLTF. The CDR3 DNA reads TGCGCCAGCAGCAACAGAAGAGACTCTGGGGCCAACGTCCTGACTTTC.

A few counts support this clone. The V gene is TRBV7-8, the J gene TRBJ2-7; 9 bases align to TRBD1. The germline V gene encodes CDR1 SGHVS and CDR2 FQNEAQ. V dropped 3 bases and J dropped 6; count of bases not matched to a gene: 9. The CDR3 runs 15 residues. CDR3 sequence reads: CASSFLTGGALEQYF. The CDR3 region has the DNA TGTGCCAGCAGCTTCCTGACAGGGGGTGCCCTCGAGCAGTACTTC.

The J gene is TRBJ1-1, the V gene TRBV5-4, with a tentative D call TRBD1 (6 bases). V was clipped by 1 base and J by 7 bases, with 8 bases between them. CDR1 is SGHNT and CDR2 is YYREEE in the germline V gene (reference sequence). The CDR3 has 12 residues. CDR3 coding DNA: TGTGCCAGCAGCTTGATACAGGGTGAAGCTTTCTTT. This sequence encodes CASSLIQGEAFF.

This clone has only a few counts. The chain employs TRBV5-4 and TRBJ1-1, with 10 bases fitting TRBD1. V was clipped by 0 bases and J by 0 bases; unmatched bases: 2. Germline V gene data show CDR1 as SGHNT and CDR2 as YYREEE (reference sequence). The CDR3 totals 16 residues. In nucleotides, the CDR3 is TGTGCCAGCAGCTTGGGGACAGGGGGGATGAACACTGAAGCTTTCTTT. Protein: CASSLGTGGMNTEAFF. The whole variable domain, remainder taken from reference TRBV5-4 and TRBJ1-1, is ETGVTQSPTHLIKTRGQQVTLRCSSQSGHNTVSWYQQALGQGPQFIFQYYREEENGRGNFPPRFSGLQFPNYSSELNVNALELDDSALYLCASSLGTGGMNTEAFFGQGTRLTVV.

The chain has TRBV19 and TRBJ2-4; TRBD1 matches at 7 bases. Trimming took 7 bases from V and 5 from J; bases not matched to a gene: 8. CDR1 and CDR2 from the germline V gene are LNHDA and SQIVND (reference sequence). This CDR3 is built from 14 residues. CDR3 protein: CASTLDRVQNIQYF. The CDR3, as DNA: TGTGCCAGTACCCTAGACAGGGTCCAAAACATTCAGTACTTC.

The table lists this clone with many counts. The genes are TRBV4-2 and TRBJ1-3, with D perhaps matching TRBD1 (5 bases). CDR1 is LGHNA, CDR2 YNFKEQ, per germline. The CDR3 has 15 residues. V was shortened by 4 bases and J by 2 bases, with 12 bases between the two germline ends. CDR3 protein: CASSPQAGAGNTIYF. The CDR3 DNA sequence: TGTGCCAGCAGCCCCCAGGCGGGGGCTGGAAACACCATATATTTT.

This clone was picked up a small number of times. The chain joins TRBV5-1 to TRBJ2-5, with D perhaps matching TRBD1 (6 bases). Germline V gives CDR1 SGHRS, CDR2 YFSETQ. The V and J ends lost 2 bases and 4 bases respectively, with 15 bases between them. The CDR3 has 15 amino acids. CDR3 protein: CASSFSGGEGETQYF. The CDR3 nucleotides are TGCGCCAGCAGCTTCTCTGGGGGCGAAGGAGAGACCCAGTACTTC.

This clone has a handful of counts. The chain employs TRBV5-5 and TRBJ1-6; D gene ambiguous. The V gene's germline CDR1 is SGHKS and CDR2 YYEKEE (reference sequence). V gave up 0 bases and J gave up 4 bases, with 8 bases separating them. The CDR3 length is 15 residues. The CDR3 nucleotides read TGTGCCAGCAGCTTGGGACAAACATATAATTCACCCCTCCACTTT. Protein sequence: CASSLGQTYNSPLHF.

This clone was counted between two and nine times. The CDR3 DNA is TGTGCCAGCAGTTACTCCCGAGGAGGGTCAGGCTACGAGCAGTACTTC. It encodes CASSYSRGGSGYEQYF. This chain uses TRBV6-6 with TRBJ2-7; the D gene is possibly TRBD2 (6 bases). CDR3 length: 16 amino acids. Trimming removed 0 bases from V and 3 bases from J, with 15 bases in between. The V gene's germline CDR1 is MNHNY and CDR2 SVGAGI (reference sequence).

This clone was observed a handful of times. The V call is TRBV27, the J call TRBJ1-5; TRBD1 is a possible D gene (5 bases). Germline lookup yields CDR1 MNHEY and CDR2 SMNVEV (reference sequence). There are 11 residues in the CDR3. The V and J ends lost 10 bases and 7 bases respectively, with 11 bases between them. CDR3 bases: TGTGCCACCGGGGGTTACCAGCCCCAGCATTTT. Amino acids: CATGGYQPQHF.

This clone was picked up a small number of times. V is TRBV19 and J is TRBJ2-1; tentative D call: TRBD1 (6 bases). V dropped 3 bases and J dropped 5 bases, with 14 bases sitting between them. The CDR3 loop spans 15 amino acids. CDR1 and CDR2 from the germline V gene are LNHDA and SQIVND (reference sequence). This chain's CDR3 is CASSMFAQGHNEQFF. The CDR3 region has the DNA TGTGCCAGTAGTATGTTCGCACAGGGCCACAATGAGCAGTTCTTC.

The V call is TRBV18, the J call TRBJ1-3, with 9 bases that match TRBD1. CDR3 size: 15 residues. Germline lookup yields CDR1 KGHSH and CDR2 LQKENI. V trimming: 6 bases; J trimming: 4 bases; junction bases outside the gene matches: 7. Here the CDR3 DNA reads TGTGCCAGCTCCGCCGGGACAGGGATGGGAAACACCATATATTTT. Protein product: CASSAGTGMGNTIYF.

J is TRBJ1-2 and V is TRBV30; D is unresolved. Trimming cost V 0 bases and J 3 bases, with 8 bases left between them. CDR3 length: 13 amino acids. Germline loops: CDR1 GTSNPN, CDR2 SVGIG (reference sequence). CDR3 in amino acids: CAWSVGGHYGYTF. CDR3 coding DNA: TGTGCCTGGAGTGTAGGAGGACACTATGGCTACACCTTC.

This clone was detected a few times. This CDR3 is CASSEDRASYEQYF. The CDR3 coding sequence is TGTGCCAGCTCAGAAGACAGGGCCTCCTACGAGCAGTACTTC. The gene calls are TRBV18 and TRBJ2-7, with 7 nucleotides matching TRBD1. The CDR3 is made up of 14 amino acids. V shed 5 bases, J shed 0 bases, and the junction held 4 bases outside the gene matches. Germline CDR1 and CDR2: KGHSH and LQKENI.

The chain is built from TRBV7-9 and TRBJ2-6, with 10 bases aligning to TRBD2. The CDR3 contains 18 residues. The germline V gene has CDR1 SEHNR and CDR2 FQNEAQ (reference sequence). With V trimmed by 5 bases and J by 0 bases, 7 bases remained unmatched. The CDR3: CASSPRLAGLSGANVLTF. The CDR3 DNA is TGTGCCAGCAGCCCTCGACTAGCGGGTCTCTCTGGGGCCAACGTCCTGACTTTC. Variable domain in full (rest from reference TRBV7-9 and TRBJ2-6): DTGVSQNPRHKITKRGQNVTFRCDPISEHNRLYWYRQTLGQGPEFLTYFQNEAQLEKSRLLSDRFSAERPKGSFSTLEIQRTEQGDSAMYLCASSPRLAGLSGANVLTFGAGSRLTVL.

There are a few counts of this clone. The rearrangement joins TRBV11-3 to TRBJ2-2; TRBD1 matches 7 bases. The J segment lost 4 bases and the V segment lost 5 bases, leaving 10 bases of the junction unmatched. CDR1 and CDR2 from the germline V gene are SGHNT and YENEEA. The CDR3 spans 16 residues. In DNA, the CDR3 is TGTGCCAGCAGCCCTCGGACAGGCCGCGCCACCGGGGAGCTGTTTTTT. Encoded protein: CASSPRTGRATGELFF.

This chain joins TRBV13 and TRBJ2-7, with a weak D call TRBD1 (5 bases). Germline CDR1 reads PRHDT; CDR2 reads FYEKMQ (reference sequence). Trimming shortened V by 2 bases and J by 5 bases, and 19 bases separated the two germline ends. The CDR3 has 16 residues. The CDR3 here is CASSLPVTAQRDEQYF. Here the CDR3 DNA reads TGTGCCAGCAGCTTACCGGTGACAGCCCAACGAGACGAGCAGTACTTC.

This clone was seen more than once but under ten times. V gene TRBV2 combines with J gene TRBJ2-1; 10 bases fit TRBD1. The CDR3 has 15 amino acids. The V gene end was trimmed by 7 bases and the J gene end by 7 bases; junction bases not matched to a gene: 10. CDR1 and CDR2 (germline): SNHLY, FYNNEI. The CDR3 DNA sequence: TGTGCCAGCATCTCCGACAGGGGGCGCTCGAATGAGCAGTTCTTC. This sequence encodes CASISDRGRSNEQFF.

The chain links TRBV30 to TRBJ1-5; D is uncertain. Between the trimmed V and J ends, which lost 5 bases and 2 bases, there was a span of 13 bases. CDR1 and CDR2 from the germline V gene are GTSNPN and SVGIG (reference sequence). This CDR3 spans 14 amino acids. CDR3 nucleotide sequence: TGTGCCTGGGGAGGGCCTCGGGGCAATCAGCCCCAGCATTTT. It is translated as CAWGGPRGNQPQHF.

Only a few counts were recorded for this clone. The V call is TRBV6-5, the J call TRBJ1-1, with 8 nucleotides matching TRBD1. CDR1 and CDR2 from the germline V gene are MNHEY and SVGAGI. The CDR3 has 14 residues. V was pared by 6 bases and J by 4 bases, with 7 bases of the junction left unmatched. The CDR3 is CASSLQGAGTEAFF. As DNA, the CDR3 is TGTGCCAGCAGCCTCCAGGGGGCCGGCACTGAAGCTTTCTTT.

This clone was detected only a few times. The chain has TRBV28 and TRBJ2-3; 8 positions match TRBD2. The CDR3 contains 18 residues. V shed 2 bases, J shed 3 bases, and the junction held 13 bases outside the gene matches. Per the germline V gene, CDR1 is MDHEN and CDR2 is SYDVKM. CDR3 in DNA: TGTGCCAGCAGTTTAGGGTTTGGGGGCGGGGGGTCGACAGATACGCAGTATTTT. This codes for CASSLGFGGGGSTDTQYF.

The chain combines TRBV30 with TRBJ1-1; a possible D gene is TRBD1 (6 bases). V was shortened by 0 bases and J by 1 base, with 12 bases between the two germline ends. CDR1 is GTSNPN, CDR2 SVGIG, per germline (reference sequence). CDR3 length equals 15 residues. In DNA, the CDR3 is TGTGCCTGGAGTGTAAGGGGGGGTTCGAACACTGAAGCTTTCTTT. Residues: CAWSVRGGSNTEAFF.

This clone has a handful of counts. The V and J genes are TRBV27 and TRBJ2-3, with TRBD1 matching over 9 bases. The V gene end was trimmed by 3 bases and the J gene end by 5 bases; junction bases not matched to a gene: 9. CDR1 and CDR2 (germline): MNHEY, SMNVEV (reference sequence). The CDR3 is 16 residues long. This CDR3 reads CASSFGTGYQRDTQYF. The CDR3, as DNA: TGTGCCAGCAGTTTCGGGACAGGGTATCAAAGAGATACGCAGTATTTT.

The genes are TRBV10-3 and TRBJ1-1; tentative D call: TRBD1 (5 bases). V shed 3 bases and J shed 5 bases, with 10 bases lying between them. Looked up from germline, CDR1 is ENHRY and CDR2 is SYGVKD. The CDR3 spans 13 residues. The CDR3: CAISDRVGTEAFF. In nucleotides, the CDR3 is TGTGCCATCAGTGACAGGGTTGGTACTGAAGCTTTCTTT.

The V call is TRBV30, the J call TRBJ1-3, with D possibly TRBD1 on 5 matching bases. The CDR3 contains 15 residues. The V gene's germline CDR1 is GTSNPN and CDR2 SVGIG (reference sequence). V lost 0 bases and J lost 4, with 13 bases in between. CDR3 DNA sequence: TGTGCCTGGAGTGTGACACGGGACTTCGGAAACACCATATATTTT. Translation: CAWSVTRDFGNTIYF.

The V gene is TRBV5-4, the J gene TRBJ1-2; D unresolved. The CDR3 runs 15 residues. CDR1 is SGHNT, CDR2 YYREEE, per germline (reference sequence). Trimming took 1 base from V and 2 from J, leaving 12 bases between them. The CDR3 nucleotides read TGTGCCAGCAGCTTGTCACTTCGGGAGAACTATGGCTACACCTTC. Translation gives CASSLSLRENYGYTF.

In its sample, this clone was seen a few times. The rearrangement uses TRBV2 and TRBJ1-5; 7 positions match TRBD1. Germline V lookup: CDR1 SNHLY, CDR2 FYNNEI. The CDR3 runs to 17 residues. After removal of 0 bases from V and 6 bases from J, the junction contained 11 bases not matched to a gene. The CDR3 coding sequence is TGTGCCAGCAGTGAAGCGCTTCAGGGGGGCTGGGGTCAGCCCCAGCATTTT. Translation: CASSEALQGGWGQPQHF.

This clone was detected a few times. This chain links TRBV5-4 with TRBJ1-2; perhaps TRBD1 as D (5 bases). CDR3 length: 14 amino acids. Germline-derived CDR1 and CDR2 are SGHNT and YYREEE (reference sequence). V was pared by 4 bases and J by 3 bases, with 13 bases between. This CDR3 reads CASSPEVQDYGYTF. DNA of the CDR3: TGTGCCAGCAGCCCGGAAGTACAGGACTATGGCTACACCTTC.